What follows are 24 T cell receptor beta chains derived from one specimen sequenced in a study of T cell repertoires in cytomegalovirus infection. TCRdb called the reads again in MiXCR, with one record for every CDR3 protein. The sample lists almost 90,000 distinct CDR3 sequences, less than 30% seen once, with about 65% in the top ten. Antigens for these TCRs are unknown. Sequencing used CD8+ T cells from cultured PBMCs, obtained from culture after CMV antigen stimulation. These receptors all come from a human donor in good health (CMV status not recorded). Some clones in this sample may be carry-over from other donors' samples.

Written as DNA, the CDR3 is TGTGCCAGCAGCTTAGTCCGGGGGGTGGACGAGCAGTACTTC. This translates into CASSLVRGVDEQYF. This chain connects TRBV7-6 to TRBJ2-7; 7 bases map to TRBD2. This CDR3 has 14 amino acids. Germline assignment: CDR1 SGHVS and CDR2 FNYEAQ. With V trimmed by 1 base and J by 5 bases, 5 bases remained unmatched.

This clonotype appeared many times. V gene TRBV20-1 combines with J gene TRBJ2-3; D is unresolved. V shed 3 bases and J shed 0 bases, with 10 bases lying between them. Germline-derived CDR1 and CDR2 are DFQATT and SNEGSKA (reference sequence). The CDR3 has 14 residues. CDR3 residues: CSASGFISTDTQYF. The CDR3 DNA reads TGCAGTGCTAGTGGCTTCATAAGCACAGATACGCAGTATTTT.

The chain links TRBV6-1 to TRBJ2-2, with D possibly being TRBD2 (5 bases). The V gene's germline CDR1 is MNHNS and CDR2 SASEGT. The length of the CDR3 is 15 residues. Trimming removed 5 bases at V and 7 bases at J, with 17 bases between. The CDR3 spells CASSYGPGSNGELFF. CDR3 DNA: TGTGCCAGCAGTTATGGCCCTGGGAGCAACGGGGAGCTGTTTTTT.

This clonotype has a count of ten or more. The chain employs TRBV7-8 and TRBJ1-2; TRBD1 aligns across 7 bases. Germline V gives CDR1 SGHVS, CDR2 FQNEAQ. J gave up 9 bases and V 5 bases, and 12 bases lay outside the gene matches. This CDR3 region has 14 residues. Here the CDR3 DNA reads TGTGCCAGCAGCCCATTAGTAGGGGGCGGGAGCTACACCTTC. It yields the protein CASSPLVGGGSYTF.

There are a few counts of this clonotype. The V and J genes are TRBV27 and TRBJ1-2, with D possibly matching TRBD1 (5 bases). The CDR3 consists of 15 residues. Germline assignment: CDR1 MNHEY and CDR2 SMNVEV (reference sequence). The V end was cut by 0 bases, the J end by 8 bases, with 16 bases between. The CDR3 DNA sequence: TGTGCCAGCAGTTTATCCCCAGGCGGGGCGGGGGGCTACACCTTC. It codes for CASSLSPGGAGGYTF.

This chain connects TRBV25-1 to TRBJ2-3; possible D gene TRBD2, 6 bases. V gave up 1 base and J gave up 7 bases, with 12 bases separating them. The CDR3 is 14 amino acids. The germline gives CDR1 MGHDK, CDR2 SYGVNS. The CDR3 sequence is CASSELKEGYTQYF. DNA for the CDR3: TGTGCCAGCAGTGAATTAAAGGAGGGATATACGCAGTATTTT.

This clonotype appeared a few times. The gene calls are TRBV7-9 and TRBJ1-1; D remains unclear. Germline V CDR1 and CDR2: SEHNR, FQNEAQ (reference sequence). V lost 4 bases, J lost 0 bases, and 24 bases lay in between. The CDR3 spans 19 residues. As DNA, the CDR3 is TGTGCCAGCAGCTGGATTTCCCTTGCCGCAGCGGAATTGAACACTGAAGCTTTCTTT. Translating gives CASSWISLAAAELNTEAFF.

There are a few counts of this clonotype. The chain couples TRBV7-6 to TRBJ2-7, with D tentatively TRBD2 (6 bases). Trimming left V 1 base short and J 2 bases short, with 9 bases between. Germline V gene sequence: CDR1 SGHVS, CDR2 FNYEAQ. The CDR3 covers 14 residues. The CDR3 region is CASSLEEGTYEQYF. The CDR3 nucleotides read TGTGCCAGCAGCTTAGAGGAGGGAACCTACGAGCAGTACTTC.

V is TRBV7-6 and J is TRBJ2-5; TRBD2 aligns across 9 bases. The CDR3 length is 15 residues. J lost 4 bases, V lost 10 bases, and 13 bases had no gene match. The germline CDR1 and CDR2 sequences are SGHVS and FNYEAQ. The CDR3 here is CAILRWRGGRETQYF. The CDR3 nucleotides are TGTGCCATCCTCAGGTGGCGGGGGGGCCGAGAGACCCAGTACTTC.

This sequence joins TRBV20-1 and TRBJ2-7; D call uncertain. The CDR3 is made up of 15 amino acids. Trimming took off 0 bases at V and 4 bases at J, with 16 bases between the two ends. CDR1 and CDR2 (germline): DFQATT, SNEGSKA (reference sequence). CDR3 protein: CSARDGRYSPYEQYF. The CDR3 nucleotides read TGCAGTGCTAGAGACGGGCGATATTCCCCTTACGAGCAGTACTTC.

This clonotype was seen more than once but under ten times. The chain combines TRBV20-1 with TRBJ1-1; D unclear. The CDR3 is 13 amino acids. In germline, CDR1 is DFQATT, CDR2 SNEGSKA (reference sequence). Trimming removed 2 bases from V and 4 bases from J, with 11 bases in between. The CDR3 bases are TGCAGTGCTAGACTACCGGGTGGCACTGAAGCTTTCTTT. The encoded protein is CSARLPGGTEAFF.

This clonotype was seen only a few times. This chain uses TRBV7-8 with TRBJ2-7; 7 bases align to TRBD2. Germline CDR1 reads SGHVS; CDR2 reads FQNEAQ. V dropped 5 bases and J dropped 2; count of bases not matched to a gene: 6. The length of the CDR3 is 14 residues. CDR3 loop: CASSPPGGTYEQYF. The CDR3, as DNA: TGTGCCAGCAGCCCCCCCGGGGGGACCTACGAGCAGTACTTC.

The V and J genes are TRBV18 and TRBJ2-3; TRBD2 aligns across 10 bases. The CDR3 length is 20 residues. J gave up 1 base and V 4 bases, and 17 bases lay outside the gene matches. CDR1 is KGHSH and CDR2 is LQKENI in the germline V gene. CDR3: CASSLTPPKRGGRGTDTQYF. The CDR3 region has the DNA TGTGCCAGCTCACTCACTCCCCCAAAGCGGGGGGGCAGAGGCACAGATACGCAGTATTTT. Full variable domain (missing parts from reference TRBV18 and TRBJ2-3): NAGVMQNPRHLVRRRGQEARLRCSPMKGHSHVYWYRQLPEEGLKFMVYLQKENIIDESGMPKERFSAEFPKEGPSILRIQQVVRGDSAAYFCASSLTPPKRGGRGTDTQYFGPGTRLTVL.

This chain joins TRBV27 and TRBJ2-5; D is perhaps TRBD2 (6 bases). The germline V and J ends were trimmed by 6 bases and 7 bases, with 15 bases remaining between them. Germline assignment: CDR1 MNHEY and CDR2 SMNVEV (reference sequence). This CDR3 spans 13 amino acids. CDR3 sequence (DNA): TGTGCCAGCAGAGGCGGGGTGAGCGGGACCCAGTACTTC. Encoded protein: CASRGGVSGTQYF.

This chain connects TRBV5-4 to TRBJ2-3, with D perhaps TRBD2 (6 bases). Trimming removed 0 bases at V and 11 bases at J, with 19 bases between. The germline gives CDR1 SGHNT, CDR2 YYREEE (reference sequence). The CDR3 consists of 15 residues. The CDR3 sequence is CASSLENRPPRGQYF. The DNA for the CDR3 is TGTGCCAGCAGCTTGGAAAATCGGCCCCCGCGGGGGCAGTATTTT.

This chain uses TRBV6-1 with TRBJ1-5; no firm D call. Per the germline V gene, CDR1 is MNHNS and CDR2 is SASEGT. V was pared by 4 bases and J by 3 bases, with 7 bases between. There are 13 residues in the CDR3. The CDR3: CASSGHDNQPQHF. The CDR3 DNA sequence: TGTGCCAGCAGTGGACACGACAATCAGCCCCAGCATTTT.

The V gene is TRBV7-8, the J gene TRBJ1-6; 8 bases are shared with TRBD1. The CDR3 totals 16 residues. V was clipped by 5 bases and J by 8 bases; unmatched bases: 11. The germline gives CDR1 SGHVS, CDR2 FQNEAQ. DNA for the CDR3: TGTGCCAGCAGCACCGGACAGGGTCGGTTAGATTCACCCCTCCACTTT. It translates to CASSTGQGRLDSPLHF.

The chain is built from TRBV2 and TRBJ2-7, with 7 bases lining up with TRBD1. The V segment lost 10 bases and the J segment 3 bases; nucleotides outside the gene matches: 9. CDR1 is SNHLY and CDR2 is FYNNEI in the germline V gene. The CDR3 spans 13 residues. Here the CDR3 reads CANRDSRSYEQYF. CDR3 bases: TGTGCCAACCGGGACAGCCGAAGCTACGAGCAGTACTTC.

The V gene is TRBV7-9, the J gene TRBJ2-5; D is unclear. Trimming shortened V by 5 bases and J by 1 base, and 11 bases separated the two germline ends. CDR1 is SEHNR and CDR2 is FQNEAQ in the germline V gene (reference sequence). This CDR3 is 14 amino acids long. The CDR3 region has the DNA TGTGCCAGCAGCCCATATGGGCTCCAAGAGACCCAGTACTTC. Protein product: CASSPYGLQETQYF.

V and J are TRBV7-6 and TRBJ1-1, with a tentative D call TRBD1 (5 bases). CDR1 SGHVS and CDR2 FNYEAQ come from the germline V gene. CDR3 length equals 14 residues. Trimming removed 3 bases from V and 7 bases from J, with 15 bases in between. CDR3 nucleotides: TGTGCCAGCAGCTTCGGGGGGGGAAGCGGTGAAGCTTTCTTT. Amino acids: CASSFGGGSGEAFF.

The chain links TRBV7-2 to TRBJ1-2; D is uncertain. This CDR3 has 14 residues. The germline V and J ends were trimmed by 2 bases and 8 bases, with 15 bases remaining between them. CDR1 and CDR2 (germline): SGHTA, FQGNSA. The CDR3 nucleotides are TGTGCCAGCAGCTTATCCTACACCGATCGGGGCTACACCTTC. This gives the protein CASSLSYTDRGYTF.

The DNA of the CDR3 is TGTGCCAGCAGCGGGCCCGGGACAGGGCCATCCGAGCAGTACTTC. Its protein is CASSGPGTGPSEQYF. The genes are TRBV5-4 and TRBJ2-7, with 9 bases that match TRBD1. The germline gives CDR1 SGHNT, CDR2 YYREEE (reference sequence). V gave up 4 bases and J gave up 6 bases; unmatched junction bases: 11. This CDR3 comprises 15 residues.

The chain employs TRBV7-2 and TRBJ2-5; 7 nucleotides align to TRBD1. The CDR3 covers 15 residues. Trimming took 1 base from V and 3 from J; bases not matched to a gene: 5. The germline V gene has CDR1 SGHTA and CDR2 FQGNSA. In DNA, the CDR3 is TGTGCCAGCAGCTTAGGGCAGGGGGAGAAAGAGACCCAGTACTTC. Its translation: CASSLGQGEKETQYF. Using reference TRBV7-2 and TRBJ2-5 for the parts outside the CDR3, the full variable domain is GAGVSQSPSNKVTEKGKDVELRCDPISGHTALYWYRQSLGQGLEFLIYFQGNSAPDKSGLPSDRFSAERTGGSVSTLTIQRTQQEDSAVYLCASSLGQGEKETQYFGPGTRLLVL.

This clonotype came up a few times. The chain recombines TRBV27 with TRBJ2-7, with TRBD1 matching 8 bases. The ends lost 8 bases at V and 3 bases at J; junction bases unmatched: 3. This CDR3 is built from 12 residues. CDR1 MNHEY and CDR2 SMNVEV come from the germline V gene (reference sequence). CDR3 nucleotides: TGTGCCAGCGGACAGGGTATCTACGAGCAGTACTTC. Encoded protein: CASGQGIYEQYF.